This record looks at one T cell receptor beta chain sequence and its context. Methods used by the authors: Scientists estimated how many nucleated cells there were by amplifying reference gene primers. Some clones are missing from TCRdb's copy, which holds only in-frame ones; the method was immunoSEQ multiplex PCR. D and trimming were read from the DNA, whereas the V and J calls and clone size are those reported in that table. The table shows 150,000 to 200,000 clones, with 83% occurring only once. CDR3 length: 13 residues. The V gene lost 5 bases and the J gene lost 7 bases, with 12 bases spanning the gap. Germline CDR1 and CDR2: LNHDA and SQIVND (reference sequence). This specimen belongs to a study of blood T cell repertoires in COVID-19. Study information: Sites across the United States, Italy and Spain contributed samples from acute and convalescent COVID-19. In each case, the material was cDNA or gDNA derived from T cells, B-cell-depleted T cells, or PBMCs.

The TCR was taken from a human donor in a cohort sampled during active COVID-19. The chain is built from TRBV19 and TRBJ1-5, with D perhaps TRBD1 (6 bases). Sample: peripheral blood. CDR3 in amino acids: CASSPGERQPQHF. In nucleotides, the CDR3 is TGTGCCAGTAGTCCAGGGGAGCGACAGCCCCAGCATTTT.